These 30 T cell receptor beta chains came from one sample sequenced in a study of technical replicates of blood from a few donors. Produced via immunoSEQ multiplex PCR; TCRdb's table is partial and in-frame only. The table shows tens of thousands of clones, with approximately 94% occurring only once. Sequencing was carried out using T cells isolated from PBMCs. The receptor source for this set is a human donor in good health.

The V gene is TRBV20-1, the J gene TRBJ1-2; unclear D gene. Looked up from germline, CDR1 is DFQATT and CDR2 is SNEGSKA (reference sequence). The V end was cut by 6 bases, the J end by 8 bases, with 10 bases between. This CDR3 contains 10 residues. The chain's CDR3 is CSATLQGYTF. The CDR3 nucleotides read TGCAGTGCCACCTTGCAGGGCTACACCTTC.

This chain joins TRBV29-1 and TRBJ1-3; no definite D call. Trimming pared 4 bases from V and 0 bases from J, leaving 7 bases between. The CDR3 consists of 13 residues. The germline V gene encodes CDR1 SQVTM and CDR2 ANQGSEA. The CDR3 loop reads CSVATDSGNTIYF. Here the CDR3 DNA reads TGCAGCGTTGCTACCGACTCTGGAAACACCATATATTTT.

J is TRBJ2-1 and V is TRBV6-6; D might be TRBD1 (7 bases). Trimming removed 4 bases from V and 8 bases from J, with 18 bases in between. Germline CDR1 MNHNY, CDR2 SVGAGI (reference sequence). The CDR3 sequence is 15 residues long. The CDR3 bases are TGTGCCAGCAGTTCCACAGGGGCCTTAGCGGATGAGCAGTTCTTC. Translated, it gives CASSSTGALADEQFF.

V and J are TRBV23-1 and TRBJ2-1; TRBD2 aligns across 7 bases. TRBV23-1 is given ORF status, its function remaining uncertain. The CDR3 consists of 17 residues. V lost 5 bases, J lost 3 bases, and 13 bases stayed unmatched. In nucleotides, the CDR3 is TGCGCCAGCAGTGAGTTTTACTGTAGCGGGTTCTACAATGAGCAGTTCTTC. Protein sequence: CASSEFYCSGFYNEQFF.

This sequence joins TRBV28 and TRBJ1-5; 7 nucleotides align to TRBD1. The CDR3 has 11 residues. CDR1 and CDR2 from the germline V gene are MDHEN and SYDVKM. The J segment lost 4 bases and the V segment lost 11 bases, leaving 2 bases of the junction unmatched. The CDR3 protein is CAPQGNQPQHF. CDR3 bases: TGTGCCCCACAGGGGAATCAGCCCCAGCATTTT.

This clone was detected once. This rearrangement joins TRBV5-4 to TRBJ1-2, with D perhaps TRBD1 (6 bases). This CDR3 is 15 amino acids long. The V end was cut by 0 bases, the J end by 3 bases, with 12 bases between. CDR1 and CDR2 (germline): SGHNT, YYREEE (reference sequence). CDR3 residues: CASSLDRGIYYGYTF. Written as DNA, the CDR3 is TGTGCCAGCAGCTTGGATAGGGGGATCTACTATGGCTACACCTTC.

This chain joins TRBV19 and TRBJ1-1, with unresolved D. CDR3 length equals 13 residues. V was clipped by 3 bases and J by 1 base, with 6 bases between them. Germline V gene sequence: CDR1 LNHDA, CDR2 SQIVND (reference sequence). The CDR3 nucleotides read TGTGCCAGTAGTATGACGGGGAACACTGAAGCTTTCTTT. It yields the protein CASSMTGNTEAFF.

The chain carries TRBV2 and TRBJ1-2, with 9 bases matching TRBD1. The length of the CDR3 is 13 residues. With V trimmed by 3 bases and J by 4 bases, 0 bases remained unmatched. The germline V gene has CDR1 SNHLY and CDR2 FYNNEI. CDR3 in amino acids: CASSEDRGYGYTF. The DNA of the CDR3 is TGTGCCAGCAGTGAGGACAGGGGCTATGGCTACACCTTC. The whole variable domain, remainder taken from reference TRBV2 and TRBJ1-2, is EPEVTQTPSHQVTQMGQEVILRCVPISNHLYFYWYRQILGQKVEFLVSFYNNEISEKSEIFDDQFSVERPDGSNFTLKIRSTKLEDSAMYFCASSEDRGYGYTFGSGTRLTVV.

This chain joins TRBV10-1 and TRBJ2-7; D ambiguous. Germline CDR1 and CDR2: WNHNN and SYGVQD (reference sequence). This CDR3 has 13 amino acids. Trimming left V 0 bases short and J 5 bases short, with 8 bases between. CDR3 amino acids: CASSESIGHEQYF. Written as DNA, the CDR3 is TGCGCCAGCAGTGAGTCGATTGGGCACGAGCAGTACTTC.

The chain combines TRBV7-3 with TRBJ2-3, with D possibly TRBD2 on 6 matching bases. V dropped 6 bases and J dropped 0 bases, with 10 bases sitting between them. The CDR3 contains 14 residues. Germline CDR1 is SGHTA and CDR2 is FQGTGA. The CDR3 DNA reads as TGTGCCAGCAGGCTAGCGACTAGCACAGATACGCAGTATTTT. Translation gives CASRLATSTDTQYF.

This chain joins TRBV9 and TRBJ2-2, with no clear D. V gave up 2 bases and J gave up 0 bases, with 5 bases separating them. Germline V gene data show CDR1 as SGDLS and CDR2 as YYNGEE. The CDR3 length is 14 residues. Here the CDR3 reads CASSVYPNTGELFF. The CDR3 bases are TGTGCCAGCAGCGTCTACCCGAACACCGGGGAGCTGTTTTTT.

The chain links TRBV29-1 to TRBJ1-2; 7 positions agree with TRBD1. This CDR3 is 13 amino acids long. Germline V CDR1 and CDR2: SQVTM, ANQGSEA. Unmatched junction bases numbered 12, after V lost 7 bases and J lost 7 bases. CDR3 in DNA: TGCAGCGGGACAGGAGGGGGGCAGGGTGGCTACACCTTC. Its translation is CSGTGGGQGGYTF.

As regards this clone: One end of the junction does not line up with germline, which may come from a read error. The V and J genes are TRBV27 and TRBJ2-1; D is uncertain. Germline V lookup: CDR1 MNHEY, CDR2 SMNVEV (reference sequence). The CDR3 consists of 11 residues. The CDR3 protein is CASSYYDEQFF. CDR3 DNA sequence: TGTGCCAGCAGCTACTACGATGAGCAGTTCTTC.

The rearrangement links TRBV5-4 to TRBJ1-5, with TRBD1 matching 7 bases. Trimming cost V 0 bases and J 6 bases; bases outside gene matches: 3. CDR3 size: 14 residues. The germline V gene has CDR1 SGHNT and CDR2 YYREEE (reference sequence). CDR3 amino acids: CASSLEGAGQPQHF. CDR3 in DNA: TGTGCCAGCAGCTTGGAGGGGGCTGGTCAGCCCCAGCATTTT. Full variable domain (missing parts from reference TRBV5-4 and TRBJ1-5): ETGVTQSPTHLIKTRGQQVTLRCSSQSGHNTVSWYQQALGQGPQFIFQYYREEENGRGNFPPRFSGLQFPNYSSELNVNALELDDSALYLCASSLEGAGQPQHFGDGTRLSIL.

The chain has TRBV4-2 and TRBJ2-2; TRBD2 matches at 13 bases. Germline lookup yields CDR1 LGHNA and CDR2 YNFKEQ. The CDR3 runs to 17 residues. J gave up 6 bases and V 8 bases, and 12 bases lay outside the gene matches. The CDR3 bases are TGTGCCAGCGTACTAGCGGGAGGGCCCAGGTATCCCGGGGAGCTGTTTTTT. Protein: CASVLAGGPRYPGELFF.

In its sample, this clone was seen once. The chain links TRBV15 to TRBJ2-1, with 7 bases matching TRBD1. Germline CDR1 LNHNV, CDR2 YYDKDF (reference sequence). The CDR3 is made up of 13 amino acids. Unmatched junction bases numbered 3, after V lost 3 bases and J lost 7 bases. The CDR3 nucleotides are TGTGCCACCAGCAGGACAGGGTTGAATGAGCAGTTCTTC. It yields the protein CATSRTGLNEQFF.

The rearrangement joins TRBV9 to TRBJ2-3, with a tentative D call TRBD1 (5 bases). The CDR3 runs 15 residues. Germline CDR1 and CDR2: SGDLS and YYNGEE. Trimming removed 3 bases at V and 0 bases at J, with 11 bases between. The CDR3 here is CASSGWQGSTDTQYF. The CDR3 bases are TGTGCCAGCAGCGGGTGGCAGGGTAGCACAGATACGCAGTATTTT.

The chain combines TRBV2 with TRBJ2-7; the match to TRBD1 covers 10 bases. Germline CDR1 is SNHLY and CDR2 is FYNNEI. This CDR3 is built from 14 residues. V lost 6 bases to trimming and J lost 7 bases; unmatched junction nucleotides: 9. In DNA, the CDR3 is TGTGCCAGCAGCCTAAGGACAGGGGGGTGGGAGCAGTACTTC. Translation: CASSLRTGGWEQYF. Variable domain in full (rest from reference TRBV2 and TRBJ2-7): EPEVTQTPSHQVTQMGQEVILRCVPISNHLYFYWYRQILGQKVEFLVSFYNNEISEKSEIFDDQFSVERPDGSNFTLKIRSTKLEDSAMYFCASSLRTGGWEQYFGPGTRLTVT.

CDR3 sequence: CASSWRDEQYF. The CDR3 DNA reads TGTGCCAGCAGCTGGAGGGACGAGCAGTACTTC. The chain recombines TRBV11-2 with TRBJ2-7, with D possibly TRBD2 on 6 matching bases. Trimming pared 4 bases from V and 5 bases from J, leaving 6 bases between. Germline values: CDR1 SGHAT, CDR2 FQNNGV. The CDR3 is 11 residues long.

This chain joins TRBV14 and TRBJ1-2; D remains ambiguous. Germline CDR1 and CDR2: SGHDN and FVKESK. The CDR3 length is 15 residues. V was pared by 0 bases and J by 0 bases, with 8 bases between. This CDR3 is CASSQEQATNYGYTF. The CDR3, as DNA: TGTGCCAGCAGCCAAGAGCAGGCTACTAACTATGGCTACACCTTC.

This chain connects TRBV5-4 to TRBJ2-7; 8 bases agree with TRBD2. In germline, CDR1 is SGHNT, CDR2 YYREEE (reference sequence). The V gene end was trimmed by 0 bases and the J gene end by 6 bases; junction bases not matched to a gene: 11. This CDR3 has 16 amino acids. In nucleotides, the CDR3 is TGTGCCAGCAGCTTGGGATCTTCGGGAGGGTTGTTCGAGCAGTACTTC. This codes for CASSLGSSGGLFEQYF.

This chain links TRBV5-1 with TRBJ2-1; the D is unclear. The germline V gene has CDR1 SGHRS and CDR2 YFSETQ. The V end was cut by 1 base, the J end by 13 bases, with 24 bases between. The CDR3 length is 16 residues. CDR3 sequence reads: CASSLNPEQPARIQFF. DNA for the CDR3: TGCGCCAGCAGCTTGAATCCGGAGCAGCCAGCGAGAATTCAGTTCTTC.

The chain couples TRBV5-1 to TRBJ2-7; D may be TRBD2 (5 bases). Trimming pared 2 bases from V and 2 bases from J, leaving 11 bases between. From germline, CDR1 is SGHRS and CDR2 YFSETQ. The CDR3 extends over 14 amino acids. In nucleotides, the CDR3 is TGCGCCAGCAGCTTAGGAACGGGGACCTACGAGCAGTACTTC. This encodes CASSLGTGTYEQYF.

This clone was seen once. The chain recombines TRBV5-1 with TRBJ2-1; D unclear. The V end was cut by 1 base, the J end by 1 base, with 9 bases between. The CDR3 runs 15 residues. The germline V gene encodes CDR1 SGHRS and CDR2 YFSETQ. The CDR3 loop is CASSLYALSYNEQFF. In nucleotides, the CDR3 is TGCGCCAGCAGCTTGTATGCGCTGTCCTACAATGAGCAGTTCTTC.

The rearrangement links TRBV4-1 to TRBJ1-3; unclear D gene. This CDR3 region has 15 residues. Germline V CDR1 and CDR2: MGHRA, YSYEKL. V was trimmed by 4 bases and J by 2 bases, leaving 12 bases between them. The CDR3 here is CASSPHSNPGNTIYF. As DNA, the CDR3 is TGCGCCAGCAGCCCTCACAGCAATCCTGGAAACACCATATATTTT.

The V gene is TRBV7-9, the J gene TRBJ2-4, with 10 bases identical to TRBD1. Germline CDR1 reads SEHNR; CDR2 reads FQNEAQ (reference sequence). This CDR3 is 14 amino acids long. After removal of 7 bases from V and 4 bases from J, the junction contained 4 bases not matched to a gene. For the CDR3, the DNA is TGTGCCAGCAAACCGGGACAGGGGAAAAACATTCAGTACTTC. Its protein product is CASKPGQGKNIQYF.

The V gene is TRBV7-9, the J gene TRBJ2-1; 8 bases line up with TRBD2. CDR1 is SEHNR and CDR2 is FQNEAQ in the germline V gene (reference sequence). The CDR3 length is 15 residues. V was pared by 8 bases and J by 7 bases, with 13 bases of the junction left unmatched. CDR3 coding DNA: TGTGCCAGCGGCGGGACCAGCGGGAGTAAAAATGAGCAGTTCTTC. As protein: CASGGTSGSKNEQFF.

This clone was picked up one time. This rearrangement joins TRBV13 to TRBJ1-2, with D uncertain. The CDR3 loop spans 11 amino acids. Trimming took 5 bases from V and 3 from J, leaving 4 bases between them. The germline CDR1 and CDR2 sequences are PRHDT and FYEKMQ (reference sequence). CDR3 DNA: TGTGCCAGCAGCACTTACTATGGCTACACCTTC. Its protein product is CASSTYYGYTF.

This clone showed up just once. This chain connects TRBV10-1 to TRBJ1-5; perhaps TRBD1 as D (6 bases). Per the germline V gene, CDR1 is WNHNN and CDR2 is SYGVQD (reference sequence). The V gene lost 4 bases and the J gene lost 7 bases, with 14 bases spanning the gap. The length of the CDR3 is 14 residues. The CDR3 reads CASSGGGSDQPQHF. DNA for the CDR3: TGCGCCAGCAGTGGCGGGGGCAGCGACCAGCCCCAGCATTTT.

The J gene is TRBJ2-2, the V gene TRBV28; 10 positions agree with TRBD2. This CDR3 spans 15 amino acids. V shed 8 bases and J 3 bases; nucleotides not matched to a gene: 6. In germline, CDR1 is MDHEN, CDR2 SYDVKM. Here the CDR3 reads CASGLAGEHTGELFF. The CDR3 nucleotides read TGTGCCAGCGGGCTAGCGGGAGAGCACACCGGGGAGCTGTTTTTT. Full variable domain (rest looked up from reference TRBV28 and TRBJ2-2): DVKVTQSSRYLVKRTGEKVFLECVQDMDHENMFWYRQDPGLGLRLIYFSYDVKMKEKGDIPEGYSVSREKKERFSLILESASTNQTSMYLCASGLAGEHTGELFFGEGSRLTVL.